Following are 10 T cell receptor beta chains from one sample sequenced in a study of T cell responses to AZD1222 COVID-19 vaccine (dated by TCRdb to the early 2020s). The method behind the library was the immunoSEQ multiplex PCR assay. The table comes from immuneACCESS by way of TCRdb, which keeps in-frame sequences with V and J called. Part of the clones is missing from these tables; in studies checked, under half for an unresolved V gene and the rest for unknown reasons. Within this sample are about 110,000 clones, with about four fifths of them counted one time only. Roughly 9.9% of the sample goes to the ten largest clones. Read against the paper, the sample's time point label means: baseline before first vaccination. The sample in question was peripheral blood, obtained on day 0 of AZD1222 vaccination. The receptors here all came from an adult in good health.

The rearrangement joins TRBV28 to TRBJ1-1; a possible D gene is TRBD1 (6 bases). V was shortened by 5 bases and J by 1 base, with 11 bases between the two germline ends. Looked up from germline, CDR1 is MDHEN and CDR2 is SYDVKM. This CDR3 region has 14 residues. As DNA, the CDR3 is TGTGCCAGCAGTCACGGGACATCGAACACTGAAGCTTTCTTT. Encoded protein: CASSHGTSNTEAFF.

The V call is TRBV3-1 (or the pseudogene TRBV3-2), the J call TRBJ2-7; 8 nucleotides match TRBD1. In germline, CDR1 is LGHDT, CDR2 YNNKEL (reference sequence). Germline trimming cut 1 base from V and 3 bases from J; bases unmatched to any gene: 5. This CDR3 is 15 amino acids long. CDR3 protein: CASSQGYRGVYEQYF. The CDR3 nucleotides are TGTGCCAGCAGCCAAGGGTACAGGGGGGTCTACGAGCAGTACTTC.

V gene TRBV2 combines with J gene TRBJ2-3; D may be TRBD1 (5 bases). The CDR3 is 14 amino acids. Trimming took off 7 bases at V and 2 bases at J, with 13 bases between the two ends. The germline V gene encodes CDR1 SNHLY and CDR2 FYNNEI. The CDR3 here is CASMGRVSTDTQYF. The CDR3 coding sequence is TGTGCCAGCATGGGCAGGGTGTCCACAGATACGCAGTATTTT.

The rearrangement links TRBV6-5 to TRBJ2-3, with D possibly matching TRBD2 (6 bases). CDR1 is MNHEY and CDR2 is SVGAGI in the germline V gene. The CDR3 runs to 14 residues. V was trimmed by 6 bases and J by 1 base, leaving 11 bases between them. The chain's CDR3 is CASSGSRGTDTQYF. The CDR3 DNA is TGTGCCAGCAGCGGGAGCCGAGGCACAGATACGCAGTATTTT.

The chain has TRBV28 and TRBJ1-2; D gene ambiguous. V shed 1 base and J shed 6 bases, with 12 bases lying between them. There are 14 residues in the CDR3. Germline V lookup: CDR1 MDHEN, CDR2 SYDVKM. This CDR3 reads CASSLLGRKNGYTF. In nucleotides, the CDR3 is TGTGCCAGCAGTTTATTGGGCAGGAAGAATGGCTACACCTTC.

The J gene is TRBJ1-3, the V gene TRBV21-1; the DNA was not used to check the table's D call, TRBD1. TRBV21-1 is designated a pseudogene. The CDR3 spans 22 residues. CDR3 sequence: CASSKAGISGRGRGSSGNTIYF. CDR3 in DNA: TGTGCCAGCAGCAAAGCGGGAATATCCGGCAGGGGAAGAGGGAGCTCTGGAAACACCATATATTTT.

The sample holds one count of this clone. The chain couples TRBV28 to TRBJ2-7, with D tentatively TRBD2 (6 bases). The V end lost 7 bases, the J end lost 0 bases, and 22 bases lay between the germline ends. The CDR3 length is 17 residues. Germline-derived CDR1 and CDR2 are MDHEN and SYDVKM. The CDR3 protein is CASIPNRWGLSSYEQYF. CDR3 DNA sequence: TGTGCCAGCATTCCAAACCGTTGGGGACTTAGCTCCTACGAGCAGTACTTC. Based on the CDR3 plus reference TRBV28 and TRBJ2-7, the full variable domain is DVKVTQSSRYLVKRTGEKVFLECVQDMDHENMFWYRQDPGLGLRLIYFSYDVKMKEKGDIPEGYSVSREKKERFSLILESASTNQTSMYLCASIPNRWGLSSYEQYFGPGTRLTVT.

The J gene is TRBJ1-4, the V gene TRBV3-1 (or the pseudogene TRBV3-2), with D possibly matching TRBD1 (6 bases). With 4 bases removed from V and 7 bases from J, the gap between germline ends came to 16 bases. Per the germline V gene, CDR1 is LGHDT and CDR2 is YNNKEL (reference sequence). CDR3 length: 15 residues. CDR3 bases: TGTGCCAGCAGCCCACGCAGGGGTTACGGTGAAAAACTGTTTTTT. This translates into CASSPRRGYGEKLFF.

This chain links TRBV5-4 with TRBJ2-1; 11 bases line up with TRBD1. V shed 1 base and J 9 bases; nucleotides not matched to a gene: 6. This CDR3 contains 15 residues. The germline V gene has CDR1 SGHNT and CDR2 YYREEE (reference sequence). The CDR3 region has the DNA TGTGCCAGCAGCTTGTTCCCGGGACAGGGGGGTGAGCAGTTCTTC. It is translated as CASSLFPGQGGEQFF.

This chain uses TRBV28 with TRBJ1-1; 7 positions match TRBD1. Germline V gene data show CDR1 as MDHEN and CDR2 as SYDVKM. V gave up 5 bases and J gave up 8 bases; unmatched junction bases: 5. The CDR3 is 12 residues long. The DNA for the CDR3 is TGTGCCAGCAGTCTACAGGGGAGGGAAGCTTTCTTT. Its protein is CASSLQGREAFF. Variable domain in full (rest from reference TRBV28 and TRBJ1-1): DVKVTQSSRYLVKRTGEKVFLECVQDMDHENMFWYRQDPGLGLRLIYFSYDVKMKEKGDIPEGYSVSREKKERFSLILESASTNQTSMYLCASSLQGREAFFGQGTRLTVV.